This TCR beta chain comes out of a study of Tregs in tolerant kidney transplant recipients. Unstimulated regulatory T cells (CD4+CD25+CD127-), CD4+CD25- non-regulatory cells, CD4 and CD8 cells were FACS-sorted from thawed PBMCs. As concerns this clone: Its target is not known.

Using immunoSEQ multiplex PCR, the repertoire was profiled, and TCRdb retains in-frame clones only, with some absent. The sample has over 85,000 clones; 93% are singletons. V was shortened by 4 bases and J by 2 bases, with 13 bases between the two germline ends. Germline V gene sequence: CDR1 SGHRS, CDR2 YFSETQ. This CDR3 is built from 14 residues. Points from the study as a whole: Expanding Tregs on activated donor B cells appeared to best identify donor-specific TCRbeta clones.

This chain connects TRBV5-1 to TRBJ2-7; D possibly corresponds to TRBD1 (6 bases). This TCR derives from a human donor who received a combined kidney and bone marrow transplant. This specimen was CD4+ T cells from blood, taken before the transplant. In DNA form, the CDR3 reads TGCGCCAGCAGCGTGGACAGTCCCACCTACGAGCAGTACTTC. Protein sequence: CASSVDSPTYEQYF.